The 12 T cell receptor beta chains reported below all come from one sample, sequenced in a study of OX40 agonist ivuxolimab in advanced cancers. TCRdb's copy holds only in-frame clones and misses some; the assay was immunoSEQ multiplex PCR. The table includes some 86,000 clones, less than 95% detected once. This material consisted of CD4+ or CD8+ T cells sorted from blood, taken in a trial of the OX40 agonist ivuxolimab. The origin of the receptors is an adult with an advanced solid tumor such as melanoma, head and neck, liver or kidney cancer.

This chain uses TRBV28 with TRBJ2-7; 9 bases are a match to TRBD1. Looked up from germline, CDR1 is MDHEN and CDR2 is SYDVKM. The junction had 5 bases not matched to a gene; V was cut back by 3 bases and J by 5 bases. The CDR3 totals 14 residues. The CDR3 bases are TGTGCCAGCAGTTTGGGACAGGGCGCCCACGAGCAGTACTTC. It translates to CASSLGQGAHEQYF.

The rearrangement uses TRBV4-1 and TRBJ2-2, with 13 bases that match TRBD2. V lost 5 bases and J lost 1; bases outside the gene matches: 1. This CDR3 region has 16 residues. Per the germline V gene, CDR1 is MGHRA and CDR2 is YSYEKL. For the CDR3, the DNA is TGCGCCAGCAGCGGACTAGCGGGAGAGAACACCGGGGAGCTGTTTTTT. Its protein product is CASSGLAGENTGELFF.

This sequence joins TRBV27 and TRBJ2-5; no firm D call. The germline gives CDR1 MNHEY, CDR2 SMNVEV (reference sequence). The CDR3 is 11 residues long. With 6 bases removed from V and 0 bases from J, the gap between germline ends came to 2 bases. Here the CDR3 reads CASSDQETQYF. In nucleotides, the CDR3 is TGTGCCAGCAGCGACCAAGAGACCCAGTACTTC.

V usage is TRBV7-9 and J usage is TRBJ2-1; tentative D call: TRBD1 (5 bases). V lost 4 bases to trimming and J lost 0 bases, with 16 bases between them. The V gene's germline CDR1 is SEHNR and CDR2 FQNEAQ (reference sequence). CDR3 length: 17 residues. Here the CDR3 DNA reads TGTGCCAGCAGCTCCATGGGGCTCCCGAGCTCCTACAATGAGCAGTTCTTC. Its translation: CASSSMGLPSSYNEQFF. The entire variable domain, with the rest obtained from reference TRBV7-9 and TRBJ2-1, is as follows: DTGVSQNPRHKITKRGQNVTFRCDPISEHNRLYWYRQTLGQGPEFLTYFQNEAQLEKSRLLSDRFSAERPKGSFSTLEIQRTEQGDSAMYLCASSSMGLPSSYNEQFFGPGTRLTVL.

The chain recombines TRBV5-4 with TRBJ2-7; D not certain. This CDR3 region has 13 residues. Germline values: CDR1 SGHNT, CDR2 YYREEE (reference sequence). Trimming shortened V by 0 bases and J by 0 bases, and 4 bases separated the two germline ends. The CDR3 DNA sequence: TGTGCCAGCAGCTTGGACGGCTCCTACGAGCAGTACTTC. It is translated as CASSLDGSYEQYF. Variable domain in full (rest from reference TRBV5-4 and TRBJ2-7): ETGVTQSPTHLIKTRGQQVTLRCSSQSGHNTVSWYQQALGQGPQFIFQYYREEENGRGNFPPRFSGLQFPNYSSELNVNALELDDSALYLCASSLDGSYEQYFGPGTRLTVT.

J is TRBJ1-1 and V is TRBV11-3; 10 bases align to TRBD1. The CDR3 extends over 14 amino acids. CDR1 is SGHNT, CDR2 YENEEA, per germline. Losses at the gene ends were 5 bases for V and 4 bases for J; bases not matched to a gene: 4. This CDR3 is CASSPDRGLTEAFF. The CDR3 coding sequence is TGTGCCAGCAGCCCCGACAGGGGGCTCACTGAAGCTTTCTTT.

The chain employs TRBV30 and TRBJ1-2, with TRBD1 matching 7 bases. CDR3 length: 15 residues. V trimming: 0 bases; J trimming: 4 bases; junction bases outside the gene matches: 8. The V gene's germline CDR1 is GTSNPN and CDR2 SVGIG (reference sequence). CDR3 sequence (DNA): TGTGCCTGGAGTGTACCGGGACAGATGTTCTATGGCTACACCTTC. Its translation: CAWSVPGQMFYGYTF.

V usage is TRBV19 and J usage is TRBJ1-5, with 9 bases that match TRBD1. The V segment lost 9 bases and the J segment 5 bases; nucleotides outside the gene matches: 5. The CDR3 is 13 amino acids. CDR1 and CDR2 from the germline V gene are LNHDA and SQIVND (reference sequence). The DNA for the CDR3 is TGTGCCAGCCGACAGGGGGTCTATCAGCCCCAGCATTTT. This gives the protein CASRQGVYQPQHF.

V gene TRBV4-2 combines with J gene TRBJ2-3, with TRBD2 as a possible D gene (5 bases). This CDR3 region has 16 residues. V was cut by 0 bases and J by 3 bases, with 13 bases left in between. Looked up from germline, CDR1 is LGHNA and CDR2 is YNFKEQ. CDR3 loop: CASSQEVGVSTDTQYF. The CDR3 DNA follows: TGTGCCAGCAGCCAAGAGGTGGGAGTATCTACAGATACGCAGTATTTT.

The chain has TRBV28 and TRBJ2-1, with D perhaps TRBD1 (6 bases). CDR1 MDHEN and CDR2 SYDVKM come from the germline V gene. This CDR3 is 15 amino acids long. Trimming pared 6 bases from V and 0 bases from J, leaving 12 bases between. The CDR3, as DNA: TGTGCCAGCAGGGACAGTCTGCGCTCCTACAATGAGCAGTTCTTC. Translation: CASRDSLRSYNEQFF.

This clone appeared a single time. The rearrangement uses TRBV2 and TRBJ2-3; possibly TRBD2 for D (7 bases). The germline CDR1 and CDR2 sequences are SNHLY and FYNNEI. V was shortened by 6 bases and J by 6 bases, with 25 bases between the two germline ends. This CDR3 contains 17 residues. The DNA for the CDR3 is TGTGCCAGCAGAAGCCGGGTTCCAAGGGGGGGAATGGATACGCAGTATTTT. Its protein product is CASRSRVPRGGMDTQYF.

This chain joins TRBV27 and TRBJ2-7; 12 bases match TRBD2. The V segment lost 5 bases and the J segment 3 bases; nucleotides outside the gene matches: 2. The CDR3 covers 14 residues. CDR1 and CDR2 from the germline V gene are MNHEY and SMNVEV (reference sequence). CDR3 in amino acids: CASSGTSGFYEQYF. The CDR3 region has the DNA TGTGCCAGCAGTGGGACTAGCGGGTTCTACGAGCAGTACTTC.